The clone carrying this T cell receptor (beta chain) was picked up many times. The target antigen is unknown. These data belong to a study of T cells in Graves' hyperthyroidism and ophthalmopathy. Study observations and caveats: Ophthalmopathy prediction by the model preceded onset by a median 6.5 months. Most thyroid clonotypes with frequency above 0.001 were detected in blood.

The source material, RNA transcripts, was used to amplify TCR beta CDR3 regions. First-round RT-PCR of the TCR CDR3 relied on the HTBI primer set. TCRdb reprocessed the multiplex PCR reads with MiXCR, giving one entry per CDR3 protein. Among approximately 740,000 distinct CDR3 sequences listed, about 15% were seen once. Graves' hyperthyroidism without ophthalmopathy progression within 18 months was termed stable. Every diagnosis used clinical symptoms, serum thyroxine and TRAb, thyroid ultrasound and orbital computed tomography. The sample was blood. This clonotype was sampled from a woman aged 18-29 years with Graves' hyperthyroidism.

CDR3 sequence reads: CSARDGGAETQYF. CDR3 nucleotide sequence: TGCAGTGCTAGAGATGGAGGTGCGGAGACCCAGTACTTC. This chain uses TRBV20-1 with TRBJ2-5; D is possibly TRBD2 (5 bases). Germline V CDR1 and CDR2: DFQATT, SNEGSKA (reference sequence). The CDR3 totals 13 residues. The V and J ends lost 0 bases and 5 bases respectively, with 10 bases between them.